What follows are 20 T cell receptor beta chains derived from one specimen sequenced in a study of T-cell reconstitution after alpha-beta-depleted transplantation in children (TCRdb year 2016). The method was PCR. This sample was sequenced with an Illumina HiSeq 2500. To normalize quantification of the TCRbeta repertoire, the TCR libraries were built with molecular barcoding that relied on unique molecular identifiers. In TCRdb, the public reads were trimmed at Q25 with fastp and aligned with MiXCR, with productive beta chains retained. Identical CDR3 protein sequences are pooled into one entry, listed with their most common genes and DNA. The sample records a few hundred thousand distinct CDR3 sequences, roughly 10% of which are singletons. The ten largest clones take up 4.5% to 6% of the sample. The starting material was PBMCs from the stem cell graft donor, obtained from the stem cell graft. These receptors originate from a human donor who donated a stem cell graft to a child with acute myeloid leukemia.

The chain carries TRBV20-1 and TRBJ2-1; 9 positions match TRBD2. Germline V CDR1 and CDR2: DFQATT, SNEGSKA (reference sequence). Unmatched junction bases numbered 9, after V lost 0 bases and J lost 6 bases. The CDR3 runs to 16 residues. In DNA, the CDR3 is TGCAGTGCTAGAGATCGGGTAGCGGGAGTCTTCAATGAGCAGTTCTTC. Residues: CSARDRVAGVFNEQFF.

The rearrangement links TRBV20-1 to TRBJ1-1; D is uncertain. Germline V gene data show CDR1 as DFQATT and CDR2 as SNEGSKA (reference sequence). V was shortened by 4 bases and J by 4 bases, with 10 bases between the two germline ends. This CDR3 is built from 12 residues. The CDR3 sequence: CSANSASTEAFF. The DNA for the CDR3 is TGCAGTGCTAATTCGGCGAGCACTGAAGCTTTCTTT.

Only a few counts were recorded for this clonotype. The genes are TRBV12-3 or TRBV12-4 and TRBJ1-1; 12 positions agree with TRBD1. Trimming removed 4 bases from V and 6 bases from J; junction bases left unmatched: 12. The CDR3 contains 17 residues. DNA of the CDR3: TGTGCCAGCAGTTCCCGGGACAGGGGGCGTAATAACGCTGAAGCTTTCTTT. It codes for CASSSRDRGRNNAEAFF.

The V gene is TRBV7-2, the J gene TRBJ1-3; D gene uncertain. Between the trimmed V and J ends, which lost 5 bases and 0 bases, there was a span of 14 bases. This CDR3 contains 16 residues. The V gene's germline CDR1 is SGHTA and CDR2 FQGNSA. In DNA form, the CDR3 reads TGTGCCAGCAGCACCAAACCGGGGAACTCTGGAAACACCATATATTTT. It encodes CASSTKPGNSGNTIYF.

This clonotype has more than one count but fewer than ten. The rearrangement uses TRBV20-1 and TRBJ2-3; TRBD2 agrees at 10 bases. V shed 2 bases, J shed 0 bases, and the junction held 14 bases outside the gene matches. The CDR3 runs to 19 residues. Germline CDR1 reads DFQATT; CDR2 reads SNEGSKA (reference sequence). The CDR3 nucleotides read TGCAGTGCTAGATCCCCCCTGGGTAGCGGGGGGCCTAGCACAGATACGCAGTATTTT. It encodes CSARSPLGSGGPSTDTQYF.

This clonotype turned up a few times. J is TRBJ2-1 and V is TRBV7-8, with a tentative D call TRBD2 (6 bases). Trimming left V 8 bases short and J 3 bases short, with 14 bases between. Germline loops: CDR1 SGHVS, CDR2 FQNEAQ. The CDR3 runs 14 residues. CDR3 DNA: TGTGCCAGCGGAGGGCGGCTAGTCTACAATGAGCAGTTCTTC. Its protein product is CASGGRLVYNEQFF.

The J gene is TRBJ1-1, the V gene TRBV29-1, with D possibly being TRBD1 (6 bases). The germline V and J ends were trimmed by 4 bases and 4 bases, with 16 bases remaining between them. The CDR3 sequence is 14 residues long. The V gene's germline CDR1 is SQVTM and CDR2 ANQGSEA. CDR3 DNA sequence: TGCAGCGTTGGGAAAGGGACAATGCGCACTGAAGCTTTCTTT. It encodes CSVGKGTMRTEAFF.

By proportion, this clonotype is medium-sized. The rearrangement joins TRBV7-8 to TRBJ2-7, with a weak D call TRBD1 (5 bases). Deletions cut 3 bases from V and 6 bases from J, with 12 bases between. The V gene's germline CDR1 is SGHVS and CDR2 FQNEAQ. The CDR3 totals 13 residues. CDR3 DNA sequence: TGTGCCAGCAGCTTTCAGGGTGGGCTCGAGCAGTACGTC. Translated, it gives CASSFQGGLEQYV.

This clonotype was counted a few times. The chain combines TRBV6-1 with TRBJ1-1; a possible D gene is TRBD1 (6 bases). V lost 2 bases, J lost 4 bases, and 11 bases lay in between. Germline V gene data show CDR1 as MNHNS and CDR2 as SASEGT. The CDR3 has 14 amino acids. This CDR3 is CASSENRDLTEAFF. CDR3 DNA sequence: TGTGCCAGCAGTGAAAACAGGGATCTCACTGAAGCTTTCTTT.

Many counts were recorded for this clonotype. This sequence joins TRBV20-1 and TRBJ1-1; possible D gene TRBD1, 6 bases. Germline CDR1 is DFQATT and CDR2 is SNEGSKA (reference sequence). CDR3 size: 13 residues. The V and J ends lost 5 bases and 4 bases respectively, with 14 bases between them. The CDR3 coding sequence is TGCAGTGCTGGCACCAGGGGATTCACTGAAGCTTTCTTT. Translating gives CSAGTRGFTEAFF.

The chain couples TRBV29-1 to TRBJ2-5, with D possibly matching TRBD1 (6 bases). Trimming took 2 bases from V and 3 from J, leaving 10 bases between them. The CDR3 totals 13 residues. The V gene's germline CDR1 is SQVTM and CDR2 ANQGSEA. DNA for the CDR3: TGCAGCGTTGAAAGGGGGTACAAAGAGACCCAGTACTTC. It encodes CSVERGYKETQYF.

This clonotype came up a few times. V usage is TRBV6-1 and J usage is TRBJ2-5; 11 nucleotides align to TRBD2. Germline V lookup: CDR1 MNHNS, CDR2 SASEGT. Unmatched junction bases numbered 21, after V lost 11 bases and J lost 7 bases. The CDR3 sequence is 17 residues long. The chain's CDR3 is CAAQGIQLAGVRGTQYF. The CDR3 DNA sequence: TGTGCCGCACAGGGGATCCAACTAGCGGGAGTTCGCGGGACCCAGTACTTC.

This clonotype was detected many times. The chain couples TRBV10-3 to TRBJ2-3; the D call may be TRBD1 or TRBD2 (5 bases each). Germline lookup yields CDR1 ENHRY and CDR2 SYGVKD. The V gene lost 3 bases and the J gene lost 3 bases, with 13 bases spanning the gap. The CDR3 has 15 residues. The CDR3, as DNA: TGTGCCATCAGTGACGGGACCCTTGGGACAGATACGCAGTATTTT. Its translation: CAISDGTLGTDTQYF.

This clonotype was observed a few times. CDR3 protein: CSATGQGNTEAFF. The DNA of the CDR3 is TGCAGTGCCACGGGACAGGGAAACACTGAAGCTTTCTTT. V is TRBV20-1 and J is TRBJ1-1, with TRBD1 matching over 9 bases. The CDR3 sequence is 13 residues long. CDR1 and CDR2 (germline): DFQATT, SNEGSKA (reference sequence). Trimming cost V 6 bases and J 2 bases; bases outside gene matches: 4.

This clonotype has ten or more counts. The chain is built from TRBV10-3 and TRBJ2-2; perhaps TRBD1 as D (6 bases). CDR3 size: 16 residues. CDR1 ENHRY and CDR2 SYGVKD come from the germline V gene. The germline V and J ends were trimmed by 3 bases and 4 bases, with 15 bases remaining between them. CDR3 protein: CAISDSPGHSTGELFF. Here the CDR3 DNA reads TGTGCCATCAGTGATTCACCGGGACACTCCACCGGGGAGCTGTTTTTT.

This clonotype was picked up many times. The chain combines TRBV20-1 with TRBJ1-6; 7 positions agree with TRBD1. The ends lost 6 bases at V and 7 bases at J; junction bases unmatched: 9. Germline CDR1 DFQATT, CDR2 SNEGSKA (reference sequence). The CDR3 consists of 14 residues. Here the CDR3 DNA reads TGCAGTGCCCCCCCACAGGGGAGCAATTCACCCCTCCACTTT. Translating gives CSAPPQGSNSPLHF.

This clonotype was counted many times. The chain is built from TRBV7-2 and TRBJ1-4; no firm D call. This CDR3 region has 14 residues. The germline CDR1 and CDR2 sequences are SGHTA and FQGNSA. The germline V and J ends were trimmed by 4 bases and 6 bases, with 12 bases remaining between them. The CDR3 loop reads CASSSTGWDEKLFF. The CDR3 nucleotides read TGTGCCAGCAGCTCGACGGGTTGGGATGAAAAACTGTTTTTT. Filled out from reference TRBV7-2 and TRBJ1-4, the complete variable domain reads GAGVSQSPSNKVTEKGKDVELRCDPISGHTALYWYRQSLGQGLEFLIYFQGNSAPDKSGLPSDRFSAERTGGSVSTLTIQRTQQEDSAVYLCASSSTGWDEKLFFGSGTQLSVL.

The rearrangement joins TRBV4-1 to TRBJ2-2; 7 bases match TRBD2. Trimming took 3 bases from V and 7 from J; bases not matched to a gene: 11. Germline-derived CDR1 and CDR2 are MGHRA and YSYEKL. The CDR3 extends over 16 amino acids. The CDR3 here is CASSQGMSGESGELFF. In DNA, the CDR3 is TGCGCCAGCAGCCAGGGTATGAGCGGGGAAAGCGGGGAGCTGTTTTTT.

The chain carries TRBV12-3 or TRBV12-4 and TRBJ2-5; D unclear. There are 12 residues in the CDR3. V was shortened by 5 bases and J by 5 bases, with 9 bases between the two germline ends. CDR3 sequence: CASSRFMETQYF. CDR3 coding DNA: TGTGCCAGCAGTCGTTTCATGGAGACCCAGTACTTC.

The V gene is TRBV10-3, the J gene TRBJ2-3; 8 bases match TRBD2. The CDR3 is 14 amino acids. Trimming removed 5 bases from V and 2 bases from J; junction bases left unmatched: 3. CDR1 is ENHRY and CDR2 is SYGVKD in the germline V gene. CDR3 sequence (DNA): TGTGCCATCAGTAGCGGGGGACCCACAGATACGCAGTATTTT. Encoded protein: CAISSGGPTDTQYF.